These 24 T cell receptor beta chains came from one sample sequenced in a study of blood T cell repertoires in COVID-19. The assay was immunoSEQ multiplex PCR, and TCRdb's table has in-frame clones only and misses some. Among roughly 170,000 clones listed, about 85% were seen once. Sample: peripheral blood. All receptors come from a man aged 55 to 70 who had recovered from COVID-19.

This clone has just one count. The CDR3: CASSQGWLIAGTPGELFF. Written as DNA, the CDR3 is TGTGCCAGCAGCCAAGGTTGGCTAATAGCGGGTACCCCCGGGGAGCTGTTTTTT. The V gene is TRBV3-1 (or the pseudogene TRBV3-2), the J gene TRBJ2-2; 7 bases are shared with TRBD2. Germline loops: CDR1 LGHDT, CDR2 YNNKEL (reference sequence). This CDR3 is built from 18 residues. J gave up 6 bases and V 1 base, and 14 bases lay outside the gene matches.

The CDR3 reads CASSLRNMNTEAFF. The DNA of the CDR3 is TGTGCCAGCAGCTTGAGGAACATGAACACTGAAGCTTTCTTT. The chain uses TRBV7-9 and TRBJ1-1; D unclear. CDR1 is SEHNR, CDR2 FQNEAQ, per germline (reference sequence). Trimming removed 3 bases from V and 0 bases from J, with 8 bases in between. The CDR3 covers 14 residues.

The chain employs TRBV2 and TRBJ1-5; 8 nucleotides match TRBD1. Looked up from germline, CDR1 is SNHLY and CDR2 is FYNNEI. With 1 base clipped from V and 4 bases from J, the junction kept 6 bases outside the gene matches. CDR3 length: 16 residues. CDR3 loop: CASSEGTGGINQPQHF. The CDR3 DNA reads as TGTGCCAGCAGTGAAGGAACAGGGGGGATTAATCAGCCCCAGCATTTT.

The gene calls are TRBV5-1 and TRBJ2-3, with 8 bases fitting TRBD1. This CDR3 contains 14 residues. Germline V gene sequence: CDR1 SGHRS, CDR2 YFSETQ. V was clipped by 3 bases and J by 4 bases; unmatched bases: 4. The CDR3 spells CASSSGQGSDTQYF. The DNA for the CDR3 is TGCGCCAGCAGCTCAGGACAGGGATCAGATACGCAGTATTTT.

The chain couples TRBV6-5 to TRBJ1-2, with TRBD1 identical over 7 bases. The CDR3 runs to 13 residues. With 2 bases clipped from V and 5 bases from J, the junction kept 2 bases outside the gene matches. CDR1 and CDR2 (germline): MNHEY, SVGAGI. Here the CDR3 reads CASSYATGYGYTF. The CDR3 DNA sequence: TGTGCCAGCAGTTACGCGACAGGGTATGGCTACACCTTC.

The genes are TRBV20-1 and TRBJ1-5; the match to TRBD1 covers 8 bases. The CDR3 consists of 14 residues. Germline V lookup: CDR1 DFQATT, CDR2 SNEGSKA (reference sequence). V was clipped by 3 bases and J by 6 bases; unmatched bases: 7. The CDR3 here is CSASHQGATQPQHF. The DNA for the CDR3 is TGCAGTGCTAGTCACCAGGGGGCGACTCAGCCCCAGCATTTT.

The V gene is TRBV6-6, the J gene TRBJ1-3; no clear D gene. V gave up 6 bases and J gave up 0 bases, with 9 bases separating them. Germline values: CDR1 MNHNY, CDR2 SVGAGI (reference sequence). This CDR3 is built from 14 residues. The CDR3: CASRKTSSGNTIYF. Here the CDR3 DNA reads TGTGCCAGCAGAAAGACAAGCTCTGGAAACACCATATATTTT.

The count of this clone is one. The chain recombines TRBV6-5 with TRBJ1-1, with 7 bases that match TRBD1. The CDR3 consists of 14 residues. The germline CDR1 and CDR2 sequences are MNHEY and SVGAGI. V trimming: 2 bases; J trimming: 3 bases; junction bases outside the gene matches: 3. The chain's CDR3 is CASSYQGEDTEAFF. The CDR3, as DNA: TGTGCCAGCAGTTACCAGGGGGAGGACACTGAAGCTTTCTTT.

The CDR3 region has the DNA TGTGCCAGCAGTCAGACGGGACTAGCCGGAAATGAGCAGTTCTTC. Protein sequence: CASSQTGLAGNEQFF. The gene calls are TRBV3-1 (or the pseudogene TRBV3-2) and TRBJ2-1, with 9 bases that match TRBD2. The CDR3 consists of 15 residues. Looked up from germline, CDR1 is LGHDT and CDR2 is YNNKEL (reference sequence). Trimming cost V 6 bases and J 7 bases; bases outside gene matches: 10.

The genes are TRBV19 and TRBJ1-1, with D uncertain. Germline V lookup: CDR1 LNHDA, CDR2 SQIVND (reference sequence). CDR3 length: 14 amino acids. V was trimmed by 3 bases and J by 6 bases, leaving 14 bases between them. DNA of the CDR3: TGTGCCAGTAGTATTTGGATGACTGTTTCTGAAGCTTTCTTT. It specifies CASSIWMTVSEAFF.

CDR3 amino acids: CASSSGGIREKLFF. The CDR3 nucleotides are TGTGCCAGTAGTTCGGGGGGGATACGTGAAAAACTGTTTTTT. V and J are TRBV19 and TRBJ1-4; possible D gene TRBD1, 5 bases. V gave up 5 bases and J gave up 7 bases, with 14 bases separating them. Germline CDR1 and CDR2: LNHDA and SQIVND (reference sequence). The CDR3 has 14 residues.

The DNA for the CDR3 is TGTGCCAGCAGCTCCGGGGTAGCGGGGGGCGGGGAGACCCAGTACTTC. It yields the protein CASSSGVAGGGETQYF. J is TRBJ2-5 and V is TRBV9; 10 bases fit TRBD2. J was trimmed by 5 bases and V by 4 bases; bases with no gene match: 11. The CDR3 contains 16 residues. The germline gives CDR1 SGDLS, CDR2 YYNGEE.

The V gene is TRBV5-1, the J gene TRBJ2-7, with 8 bases that match TRBD1. Looked up from germline, CDR1 is SGHRS and CDR2 is YFSETQ. V shed 0 bases, J shed 7 bases, and the junction held 3 bases outside the gene matches. This CDR3 has 13 residues. The CDR3 nucleotides are TGCGCCAGCAGCTTGGAAGGGACAGGTGAGCAGTACTTC. It codes for CASSLEGTGEQYF.

The V call is TRBV7-3, the J call TRBJ2-3; D perhaps matches TRBD2 (6 bases). Trimming removed 4 bases at V and 2 bases at J, with 10 bases between. Germline-derived CDR1 and CDR2 are SGHTA and FQGTGA. The CDR3 length is 14 residues. CDR3 sequence (DNA): TGTGCCAGCAGCTATGCTAGCGACACAGATACGCAGTATTTT. It specifies CASSYASDTDTQYF.

CDR3 loop: CASSIGGVGEQYF. DNA for the CDR3: TGTGCCAGTAGTATTGGAGGGGTCGGGGAGCAGTACTTC. This chain links TRBV19 with TRBJ2-7; D is possibly TRBD2 (6 bases). Deletions cut 3 bases from V and 7 bases from J, with 13 bases between. Germline V gives CDR1 LNHDA, CDR2 SQIVND (reference sequence). The CDR3 is 13 residues long. Using reference TRBV19 and TRBJ2-7 for the parts outside the CDR3, the full variable domain is DGGITQSPKYLFRKEGQNVTLSCEQNLNHDAMYWYRQDPGQGLRLIYYSQIVNDFQKGDIAEGYSVSREKKESFPLTVTSAQKNPTAFYLCASSIGGVGEQYFGPGTRLTVT.

The gene calls are TRBV24-1 and TRBJ2-7; D is uncertain. This CDR3 has 12 amino acids. Trimming stripped 4 bases from V and 4 bases from J, with 7 bases between. Germline-derived CDR1 and CDR2 are KGHDR and SFDVKD. This chain's CDR3 is CATSDRGYEQYF. The DNA for the CDR3 is TGTGCCACCAGTGACCGAGGATACGAGCAGTACTTC.

This sequence joins TRBV6-6 and TRBJ2-7, with 8 bases that match TRBD1. This CDR3 spans 14 amino acids. V lost 6 bases to trimming and J lost 5 bases; unmatched junction nucleotides: 9. The germline gives CDR1 MNHNY, CDR2 SVGAGI (reference sequence). The CDR3 here is CASRLSDREDEQYF. In nucleotides, the CDR3 is TGTGCCAGCAGATTGTCGGACAGGGAGGACGAGCAGTACTTC.

The V and J genes are TRBV12-3 or TRBV12-4 and TRBJ2-3; D is possibly TRBD1 (5 bases). The CDR3 is 13 residues long. The ends were cut back, 1 base at V and 6 bases at J, with 8 bases in the middle. The CDR3 sequence: CASSLGGWDTQYF. The CDR3, as DNA: TGTGCCAGCAGTTTAGGGGGCTGGGATACGCAGTATTTT.

The chain has TRBV9 and TRBJ2-7, with 7 bases aligning to TRBD2. Germline CDR1 reads SGDLS; CDR2 reads YYNGEE. CDR3 length: 14 amino acids. Losses at the gene ends were 0 bases for V and 5 bases for J; bases not matched to a gene: 5. This CDR3 reads CASSVGGGRDEQYF. In nucleotides, the CDR3 is TGTGCCAGCAGCGTAGGCGGGGGTAGGGACGAGCAGTACTTC.

This clone was detected a few times. The chain employs TRBV4-3 and TRBJ2-2; 13 positions agree with TRBD2. V lost 3 bases to trimming and J lost 6 bases; unmatched junction nucleotides: 7. The CDR3 sequence is 17 residues long. Germline V CDR1 and CDR2: LGHNA, YSLEER. The CDR3 nucleotides are TGCGCCAGCAGCCATTACGGACTAGCGGGGGTCGCCGGGGAGCTGTTTTTT. It yields the protein CASSHYGLAGVAGELFF.

CDR3 region: CASSQEGQIYGYTF. CDR3 nucleotide sequence: TGCGCCAGCAGCCAAGAGGGGCAGATCTATGGCTACACCTTC. The V and J genes are TRBV4-1 and TRBJ1-2, with D perhaps TRBD1 (5 bases). The CDR3 has 14 amino acids. Trimming took 0 bases from V and 4 from J, leaving 9 bases between them. The germline gives CDR1 MGHRA, CDR2 YSYEKL.

This chain uses TRBV27 with TRBJ2-7, with 9 bases aligning to TRBD1. V trimming: 6 bases; J trimming: 0 bases; junction bases outside the gene matches: 6. Per the germline V gene, CDR1 is MNHEY and CDR2 is SMNVEV (reference sequence). The CDR3 runs 15 residues. The CDR3 DNA is TGTGCCAGCAGCAACAGGGGGCTGAGCTCCTACGAGCAGTACTTC. Its protein product is CASSNRGLSSYEQYF.

This sequence joins TRBV3-1 (or the pseudogene TRBV3-2) and TRBJ2-7, with TRBD2 matching 12 bases. The junction had 9 bases not matched to a gene; V was cut back by 6 bases and J by 3 bases. Germline CDR1 and CDR2: LGHDT and YNNKEL (reference sequence). CDR3 length: 16 residues. In DNA form, the CDR3 reads TGTGCCAGCAGGCCCTCCCTAGCGGGGGGGATCTACGAGCAGTACTTC. This translates into CASRPSLAGGIYEQYF.

The J gene is TRBJ2-5, the V gene TRBV19; 7 bases match TRBD2. The CDR3 is 16 amino acids. Trimming removed 0 bases from V and 2 bases from J; junction bases left unmatched: 6. CDR1 is LNHDA and CDR2 is SQIVND in the germline V gene (reference sequence). The CDR3 is CASSIDGAGEQETQYF. The CDR3, as DNA: TGTGCCAGTAGTATAGATGGGGCGGGGGAACAAGAGACCCAGTACTTC.